Below, one T cell receptor (beta chain) is given with its context. Its antigen is not known. Sorting was done in triplicate for each CD8+ T cell subset (approximately 310,000 cells each). The sample is drawn from a study of CXCR3-negative and CXCR3-positive naive CD8 T cells. General study results and limits: Memory cells differed in TRBV-TRBJ usage, but naive CXCR3-negative and CXCR3-positive cells had similar usage. Hydrophobicity of TRB CDR3s was greater in CXCR3-positive naive cells than in CXCR3-negative naive cells.

The authors prepared UMI-labeled TRB cDNA libraries by 5' RACE. TCRdb reanalyzed the 5' RACE reads, giving one entry per CDR3 protein sequence and no DNA. The specimen's table records some 60,000 distinct CDR3 sequences. This CDR3 is 17 amino acids long. Looked up from germline, CDR1 is LNHNV and CDR2 is YYDKDF (reference sequence). This TCR was recovered from a human donor in good health. Some clones in this sample may be carry-over from other donors' samples. The sequencing input was naive CXCR3+ CD8+ T cells from blood. Subset of the sample: CD45RO-CCR7+CD27+CD95- naive CD8+ T cells expressing CXCR3 (TNR3+). The chain is built from TRBV15 and TRBJ2-1; checking the TCRdb D call of TRBD1 is not possible without DNA. The CDR3 reads CATSITRGVASYNEQFF. Full variable domain (outside the CDR3, taken from reference TRBV15 and TRBJ2-1): DAMVIQNPRYQVTQFGKPVTLSCSQTLNHNVMYWYQQKSSQAPKLLFHYYDKDFNNEADTPDNFQSRRPNTSFCFLDIRSPGLGDTAMYLCATSITRGVASYNEQFFGPGTRLTVL.